The rows below give T cell receptor beta chains drawn from one sample of a study of blood T cell repertoires in COVID-19. Libraries were prepared by immunoSEQ multiplex PCR; TCRdb keeps only in-frame clonotypes and omits some of them. This table holds 250,000 to 300,000 clones, around 87% found once. Sequenced sample: peripheral blood. The receptors here all came from a woman aged 60-75 years with COVID-19, enrolled during active disease. CDR3s include the opening cysteine and the closing phenylalanine or tryptophan. The D gene is left open where the match is weak. A row's size may be missing; if present it is once, few, many or a size class.

TGTGCCAGCTCACCCAGGACTAGCGGGAAGGAGACCCAGTACTTC CASSPRTSGKETQYF TRBJ2-5 TRBV18 - TRBD2
TGTGCCAGCAGCTCCCTAGCGGGGGTGACCGATACGCAGTATTTT CASSSLAGVTDTQYF TRBJ2-3 TRBV7-8 - TRBD2
TGTGCCAGCAAACGAGGCCCTGGAAACACCATATATTTT CASKRGPGNTIYF TRBJ1-3 TRBV2 - -
TGTGCCAGCTCACGTACAGGGGACACTGAAGCTTTCTTT CASSRTGDTEAFF TRBJ1-1 TRBV18 - TRBD1
TGTGCCAGCAGTGCATCCAGTGAAAAACTGTTTTTT CASSASSEKLFF TRBJ1-4 TRBV2 - -
TGTGCCAGCAGGGGGCCGTTGGGAAGGGAAGCTTTCTTT CASRGPLGREAFF TRBJ1-1 TRBV12-3/TRBV12-4 once -
TGTGCCAGCAACGACAGATTTAATAGCAATCAGCCCCAGCATTTT CASNDRFNSNQPQHF TRBJ1-5 TRBV2 few -
TGTGCCAGCAGCTTAGTAGCGACTAGCACTGAAGCTTTCTTT CASSLVATSTEAFF TRBJ1-1 TRBV7-2 few -
TGCGCCAGCAGCCTCTCCGGGGAGGGCAGGCATGAGCAGTTCTTC CASSLSGEGRHEQFF TRBJ2-1 TRBV5-1 - TRBD2
TGTGCCACCAGCGCCCGGGACAGGGGCTACGAGCAGTACTTC CATSARDRGYEQYF TRBJ2-7 TRBV15 few TRBD1
TGTGCCAGCAGGACTAGACTAGCGGGAGCGACCTATAATGGCTACGAGCAGTACTTC CASRTRLAGATYNGYEQYF TRBJ2-7 TRBV6-4 - TRBD2
TGTGCCAGCAGGGGGGACAGTGCGAACACCGGGGAGCTGTTTTTT CASRGDSANTGELFF TRBJ2-2 TRBV6-5 few TRBD1
TGTGCCAGTTACCCGGGGGGCGCGTCTGAAAAACTGTTTTTT CASYPGGASEKLFF TRBJ1-4 TRBV19 - -
TGTGCCAGCAGACCCCCCGGGCTAGCGCTGACGTGGTACAATGAGCAGTTCTTC CASRPPGLALTWYNEQFF TRBJ2-1 TRBV28 - -
TGTGCCATCACTGGGACAGGGAACGGCTACACCTTC CAITGTGNGYTF TRBJ1-2 TRBV10-3 - TRBD1
TGTGCCAGCAGCCGAGGCGCCAGGGGGCGTTCACCCCTCCACTTT CASSRGARGRSPLHF TRBJ1-6 TRBV14 - TRBD1
TGTGCCAGCAGTTACGGCGCGGCTAACTATGGCTACACCTTC CASSYGAANYGYTF TRBJ1-2 TRBV6-6 - -
TGTGCCAGTACAGCGGGGGACGTGTACACCGGGGAGCTGTTTTTT CASTAGDVYTGELFF TRBJ2-2 TRBV28 - TRBD2
TGTGCCAGCAGCGAAACAGTATACAATGAGCAGTTCTTC CASSETVYNEQFF TRBJ2-1 TRBV7-3 - -
TGCAGCGTTGAAGGGCAGGGGGAAGGCGGGGAGCTGTTTTTT CSVEGQGEGGELFF TRBJ2-2 TRBV29-1 once TRBD1
TGTGCCTGGAGGGGGACAGGGAATTCACCCCTCCACTTT CAWRGTGNSPLHF TRBJ1-6 TRBV30 - TRBD1
TGTGCCAGCAGTTACCGACTAGCGGGGGCAGGGGAGACCCAGTACTTC CASSYRLAGAGETQYF TRBJ2-5 TRBV6-2/TRBV6-3 once TRBD2
TGTGCCTGGAGAAGCCTGGGGCTAGCGAGCCACAATGAGCAGTTCTTC CAWRSLGLASHNEQFF TRBJ2-1 TRBV30 once -
TGCGCCAGCAGCCAAACTATCTCCACCGGGGAGCTGTTTTTT CASSQTISTGELFF TRBJ2-2 TRBV5-1 few -
TGTGCCAGCAGCCCCCGGACAGCGAGGGCAGATACGCAGTATTTT CASSPRTARADTQYF TRBJ2-3 TRBV11-3 - -
TGTGCCAGCACTAGCGGGCGCTACGAGCAGTACTTC CASTSGRYEQYF TRBJ2-7 TRBV28 - TRBD2